A single sample is the source of the 26 T cell receptor beta chains below, sequenced in a study of CD8+ T cells in alopecia areata. Sequencing used cDNA as its template, made by extracting RNA and reverse transcribing it. Produced via immunoSEQ multiplex PCR; TCRdb's table is partial and in-frame only. The sample lists about 190,000 clones, 60% seen once, with 0.95% to 1.1% in the top ten. As to treatment: oral pan-JAK inhibitor, 5-10 mg twice daily. The specimen was CD4+ T cells sorted from blood, collected at week 24, from a patient treated with tofacitinib. Receptors originate from a human donor with alopecia areata.

The DNA of the CDR3 is TGTGCCAGCAGGACAGTTGGACAGGGGACCATTCAGTACTTC. It translates to CASRTVGQGTIQYF. The rearrangement links TRBV27 to TRBJ2-4, with 9 positions matching TRBD1. CDR1 is MNHEY and CDR2 is SMNVEV in the germline V gene (reference sequence). V trimming: 6 bases; J trimming: 9 bases; junction bases outside the gene matches: 9. The CDR3 consists of 14 residues.

This chain joins TRBV30 and TRBJ2-1; 12 bases fit TRBD2. The germline V gene encodes CDR1 GTSNPN and CDR2 SVGIG (reference sequence). The CDR3 is 15 residues long. The trim removed 2 bases at V and 6 bases at J, leaving 5 bases unmatched. CDR3 nucleotide sequence: TGTGCCTGGAGTCGGACTAGCGGGGTCCTCAATGAGCAGTTCTTC. Amino acid sequence: CAWSRTSGVLNEQFF. Looking up the rest from reference TRBV30 and TRBJ2-1 gives the full variable domain: SQTIHQWPATLVQPVGSPLSLECTVEGTSNPNLYWYRQAAGRGLQLLFYSVGIGQISSEVPQNLSASRPQDRQFILSSKKLLLSDSGFYLCAWSRTSGVLNEQFFGPGTRLTVL.

This CDR3 is CAWSVLAGEYNEQFF. DNA for the CDR3: TGTGCCTGGAGTGTACTAGCGGGAGAATACAATGAGCAGTTCTTC. This rearrangement joins TRBV30 to TRBJ2-1, with 11 bases aligning to TRBD2. Trimming cost V 0 bases and J 4 bases; bases outside gene matches: 2. The CDR3 runs to 15 residues. Germline V CDR1 and CDR2: GTSNPN, SVGIG (reference sequence).

This chain joins TRBV23-1 and TRBJ1-5, with 7 nucleotides matching TRBD1. TRBV23-1 qualifies as an ORF whose function is uncertain. The V gene end was trimmed by 5 bases and the J gene end by 0 bases; junction bases not matched to a gene: 4. This CDR3 comprises 15 residues. CDR3: CASSEGDSSNQPQHF. The CDR3 DNA reads TGCGCCAGCAGTGAAGGGGACAGTAGCAATCAGCCCCAGCATTTT.

The chain carries TRBV5-6 and TRBJ1-6, with D unresolved. V lost 0 bases and J 7 bases, leaving 8 bases between the germline ends. Germline-derived CDR1 and CDR2 are SGHDT and YYEEEE. The CDR3 is 14 residues long. CDR3 coding DNA: TGTGCCAGCAGCTTGGACCCTGGGAATTCACCCCTCCACTTT. It codes for CASSLDPGNSPLHF.

The chain links TRBV14 to TRBJ1-5; D is possibly TRBD1 (5 bases). Germline V gene data show CDR1 as SGHDN and CDR2 as FVKESK. The CDR3 runs 18 residues. Trimming shortened V by 3 bases and J by 2 bases, and 20 bases separated the two germline ends. Here the CDR3 reads CASSHPGQGTRCNQPQHF. The CDR3 DNA is TGTGCCAGCAGCCACCCCGGCCAGGGTACGAGGTGCAATCAGCCCCAGCATTTT.

V and J are TRBV7-2 and TRBJ2-2; TRBD1 matches at 10 bases. The V and J ends lost 11 bases and 5 bases, in that order; junction bases with no gene match: 11. Germline CDR1 reads SGHTA; CDR2 reads FQGNSA. This CDR3 is built from 15 residues. Written as DNA, the CDR3 is TGTGCCGGATACGTGACAGGGGGCCGGACCGGGGAGCTGTTTTTT. Translating gives CAGYVTGGRTGELFF.

J is TRBJ1-2 and V is TRBV29-1; no firm D call. Germline CDR1 reads SQVTM; CDR2 reads ANQGSEA. This CDR3 is 12 amino acids long. With 4 bases removed from V and 4 bases from J, the gap between germline ends came to 10 bases. CDR3 sequence reads: CSVGGYSYGYTF. The CDR3 nucleotides read TGCAGCGTTGGGGGTTACAGCTATGGCTACACCTTC.

This clone showed up just a few times. The gene calls are TRBV5-1 and TRBJ1-4; 8 nucleotides agree with TRBD1. This CDR3 is 15 amino acids long. Germline CDR1 SGHRS, CDR2 YFSETQ. V lost 2 bases to trimming and J lost 8 bases; unmatched junction nucleotides: 8. In DNA, the CDR3 is TGCGCCAGCAGCTTCCGACAGGGGCTGAACGAAAAACTGTTTTTT. The encoded protein is CASSFRQGLNEKLFF.

A remark on this clone: The same CDR3 can be traced to other DNA sequences in this sample. The chain has TRBV30 and TRBJ1-1; D perhaps matches TRBD1 (5 bases). Trimming left V 3 bases short and J 1 base short, with 9 bases between. Looked up from germline, CDR1 is GTSNPN and CDR2 is SVGIG (reference sequence). The CDR3 covers 13 residues. CDR3 loop: CAWSGQTNTEAFF. The CDR3 DNA reads TGTGCCTGGAGCGGACAAACGAACACTGAAGCTTTCTTT.

In nucleotides, the CDR3 is TGTGCCAGCACTTTAACAGGCTCTGGGGCCAACGTCCTGACTTTC. Residues: CASTLTGSGANVLTF. The rearrangement uses TRBV7-9 and TRBJ2-6; possibly TRBD1 for D (5 bases). Deletions cut 7 bases from V and 0 bases from J, with 10 bases between. CDR3 length equals 15 residues. Germline V lookup: CDR1 SEHNR, CDR2 FQNEAQ (reference sequence).

V usage is TRBV7-9 and J usage is TRBJ1-5, with D perhaps matching TRBD1 (5 bases). The V and J ends lost 1 base and 8 bases respectively, with 12 bases between them. CDR1 and CDR2 (germline): SEHNR, FQNEAQ (reference sequence). There are 14 residues in the CDR3. DNA of the CDR3: TGTGCCAGCAGCTTAGATGGGGGGATAAAGCCCCAGCATTTT. Encoded protein: CASSLDGGIKPQHF.

The V and J genes are TRBV2 and TRBJ2-4; D call uncertain. CDR3 length: 14 residues. Trimming took off 6 bases at V and 0 bases at J, with 9 bases between the two ends. Germline CDR1 and CDR2: SNHLY and FYNNEI. CDR3 residues: CASSETEAKNIQYF. The CDR3 DNA sequence: TGTGCCAGCAGCGAAACAGAAGCCAAAAACATTCAGTACTTC.

V is TRBV7-2 and J is TRBJ1-2; no clear D. V gave up 5 bases and J gave up 2 bases, with 12 bases separating them. The CDR3 spans 14 residues. Germline-derived CDR1 and CDR2 are SGHTA and FQGNSA. For the CDR3, the DNA is TGTGCCAGCAGCCCCCCAGGAGAAAACTATGGCTACACCTTC. It codes for CASSPPGENYGYTF.

V gene TRBV19 combines with J gene TRBJ1-1; D is unresolved. V lost 4 bases, J lost 0 bases, and 12 bases lay in between. This CDR3 has 15 amino acids. Germline CDR1 reads LNHDA; CDR2 reads SQIVND (reference sequence). The CDR3 nucleotides read TGTGCCAGTAGTAGAGGCGGCAACTTGAACACTGAAGCTTTCTTT. Translating gives CASSRGGNLNTEAFF.

The gene calls are TRBV29-1 and TRBJ2-5; the match to TRBD2 covers 7 bases. V lost 7 bases, J lost 4 bases, and 6 bases stayed unmatched. Per the germline V gene, CDR1 is SQVTM and CDR2 is ANQGSEA. There are 12 residues in the CDR3. Here the CDR3 DNA reads TGCAGCGGGCAGTGGGGGGGAGAGACCCAGTACTTC. Its protein is CSGQWGGETQYF.

Only a few counts were recorded for this clone. V and J are TRBV10-3 and TRBJ1-2, with D perhaps matching TRBD1 (5 bases). CDR1 and CDR2 from the germline V gene are ENHRY and SYGVKD. The germline V and J ends were trimmed by 0 bases and 8 bases, with 13 bases remaining between them. This CDR3 region has 14 residues. CDR3 sequence (DNA): TGTGCCATCAGTGAGTCTCGAGGGGAGGGCGGCTACACCTTC. Amino acids: CAISESRGEGGYTF.

This clone was picked up a small number of times. V gene TRBV10-3 combines with J gene TRBJ2-1, with 12 positions matching TRBD2. V trimming: 6 bases; J trimming: 5 bases; junction bases outside the gene matches: 5. In germline, CDR1 is ENHRY, CDR2 SYGVKD. There are 15 residues in the CDR3. The CDR3 DNA sequence: TGTGCCATCAGCCCGACTAGCGGGGGCCACAATGAGCAGTTCTTC. Amino acids: CAISPTSGGHNEQFF.

The genes are TRBV5-5 and TRBJ2-1, with TRBD1 matching 7 bases. V dropped 4 bases and J dropped 6; count of bases not matched to a gene: 13. The CDR3 loop spans 16 amino acids. Germline lookup yields CDR1 SGHKS and CDR2 YYEKEE (reference sequence). The chain's CDR3 is CASSVSQGILGNEQFF. The CDR3 region has the DNA TGTGCCAGCAGCGTTTCACAGGGGATTTTAGGCAATGAGCAGTTCTTC.

This chain links TRBV5-1 with TRBJ1-1, with 7 bases matching TRBD1. V lost 4 bases to trimming and J lost 0 bases; unmatched junction nucleotides: 3. The CDR3 is made up of 14 amino acids. Germline CDR1 and CDR2: SGHRS and YFSETQ. CDR3 DNA sequence: TGCGCCAGCAGCGAAGGACAGGTGAACACTGAAGCTTTCTTT. It is translated as CASSEGQVNTEAFF.

In its sample, this clone was seen once. The CDR3 region has the DNA TGTGCCAGCAGTGTAGGAGCACCCTTGACTGAAGCTTTCTTT. This encodes CASSVGAPLTEAFF. The chain recombines TRBV2 with TRBJ1-1; D is unresolved. Germline V gene sequence: CDR1 SNHLY, CDR2 FYNNEI. V gave up 4 bases and J gave up 5 bases, with 14 bases separating them. There are 14 residues in the CDR3.

The V and J genes are TRBV29-1 and TRBJ1-2; perhaps TRBD1 as D (6 bases). Per the germline V gene, CDR1 is SQVTM and CDR2 is ANQGSEA. The CDR3 contains 14 residues. The V end lost 2 bases, the J end lost 4 bases, and 14 bases lay between the germline ends. The CDR3 DNA reads as TGCAGCGTTGAATCGGCAGGGGAGATCTATGGCTACACCTTC. It is translated as CSVESAGEIYGYTF.

The chain combines TRBV6-6 with TRBJ2-3, with TRBD2 matching 8 bases. This CDR3 is 15 amino acids long. The trim removed 8 bases at V and 6 bases at J, leaving 13 bases unmatched. Per germline, CDR1 MNHNY and CDR2 SVGAGI (reference sequence). The CDR3 DNA follows: TGTGCCAGCTCCCTTGGTCCGGGGGGGTGGGATACGCAGTATTTT. Residues: CASSLGPGGWDTQYF.

Points on this clone: The junction departs from the called germline gene at one end, perhaps through a read error. The chain has TRBV18 and TRBJ2-7, with TRBD1 matching 10 bases. Germline CDR1 KGHSH, CDR2 LQKENI. The CDR3 has 17 residues. Here the CDR3 DNA reads TGTGCCAGCTCACCGCCTACAGGACAGGGGGACTCCCACGAGCAGTACTTC. The encoded protein is CASSPPTGQGDSHEQYF.

V gene TRBV4-3 combines with J gene TRBJ1-6; D gene ambiguous. The CDR3 sequence is 17 residues long. Germline CDR1 LGHNA, CDR2 YSLEER. The V end was cut by 1 base, the J end by 0 bases, with 10 bases between. The CDR3 DNA is TGCGCCAGCAGCCAAGGGGTGGGGAGCTCCTATAATTCACCCCTCCACTTT. The encoded protein is CASSQGVGSSYNSPLHF.

This rearrangement joins TRBV2 to TRBJ2-5, with 7 bases identical to TRBD1. Germline CDR1 reads SNHLY; CDR2 reads FYNNEI. This CDR3 contains 14 residues. The V and J ends lost 10 bases and 4 bases, in that order; junction bases with no gene match: 12. The chain's CDR3 is CATRRGGASETQYF. The CDR3 DNA sequence: TGTGCCACGAGGAGAGGGGGCGCTTCAGAGACCCAGTACTTC.